These T cell receptor beta chains were read from a single sample in a study of T cell changes during pregnancy in multiple sclerosis. Generated by immunoSEQ multiplex PCR, the TCRdb table keeps only in-frame clones and is missing some. The sample includes fewer than 30,000 clones, roughly nine tenths of them seen just once. The source was CD4+ T cells from peripheral blood mononuclear cells, collected in the first trimester of pregnancy. These receptor sequences come from a female donor with multiple sclerosis, enrolled in a pregnancy study. Both conserved end residues are part of each CDR3. D genes are given only for firm matches. A clone size is listed for some rows: how often the clone was seen (once, few, many), or a class if it is expanded.

>TRBJ2-3|.|TRBV6-1|.
CASCEYPDTQYF
TGTGCCAGTTGCGAGTACCCAGATACGCAGTATTTT
>TRBJ2-4|TRBD2|TRBV7-2|.
CASSFRGENIQYF
TGTGCCAGCAGCTTTCGGGGGGAAAACATTCAGTACTTC
>TRBJ2-3|TRBD1|TRBV2|.
CASSERSTGGLAFTQYF
TGTGCCAGCAGTGAAAGAAGCACAGGGGGCCTTGCTTTTACGCAGTATTTT
>TRBJ2-7|.|TRBV28|.
CASSLTGSGLRGEQYF
TGTGCCAGCAGTTTAACGGGCTCGGGTCTACGGGGGGAGCAGTACTTC
>TRBJ1-2|TRBD1|TRBV10-3|once
CAISPRDSHYGYTF
TGTGCCATCAGTCCCCGGGACAGCCACTATGGCTACACCTTC
>TRBJ2-1|TRBD1|TRBV29-1|.
CSAEQGTGVNEQFF
TGCAGCGCTGAACAGGGTACAGGGGTAAATGAGCAGTTCTTC
>TRBJ1-1|TRBD1|TRBV27|once
CASSPGDRVGDTEAFF
TGTGCCAGCAGTCCAGGGGACAGGGTAGGGGACACTGAAGCTTTCTTT
>TRBJ2-7|TRBD2|TRBV4-3|.
CASSQGGGRGAYEQYF
TGCGCCAGCAGCCAAGGGGGGGGACGGGGAGCCTACGAGCAGTACTTC
>TRBJ2-5|.|TRBV7-2|.
CASSSRGQATQYF
TGTGCCAGCAGCTCCCGTGGGCAAGCGACCCAGTACTTC
>TRBJ1-6|.|TRBV10-3|.
CAISESLGAGGNSPLHF
TGTGCCATCAGTGAGTCGTTAGGGGCCGGTGGGAATTCACCCCTCCACTTT
>TRBJ2-7|.|TRBV6-6|few
CATHSGSAYEQYF
TGTGCCACCCACTCCGGGTCCGCCTACGAGCAGTACTTC
>TRBJ1-5|.|TRBV2|.
CASRLTDGLGPQHF
TGTGCCAGCAGACTGACAGACGGCCTTGGTCCCCAGCATTTT
>TRBJ1-2|.|TRBV19|.
CASSIEGGATYGYTF
TGTGCCAGTAGTATCGAGGGAGGGGCTACCTATGGCTACACCTTC
>TRBJ2-4|TRBD1|TRBV7-7|.
CASSRGQGGTKNIQYF
TGTGCTAGCAGCCGCGGACAGGGGGGAACCAAAAACATTCAGTACTTC
>TRBJ2-3|.|TRBV10-3|.
CAIRRLVTDTQYF
TGTGCCATCAGGAGACTAGTCACAGATACGCAGTATTTT
>TRBJ1-3|TRBD1|TRBV29-1|.
CSARPGTGSGNTIYF
TGCAGCGCCCGTCCCGGGACAGGGTCTGGAAACACCATATATTTT
>TRBJ1-6|.|TRBV6-5|.
CASSSLYRATPLHF
TGTGCCAGCAGTTCACTCTACAGGGCAACGCCCCTCCACTTT
>TRBJ1-2|.|TRBV28|.
CASSLGANYGYTF
TGTGCCAGCAGTTTAGGGGCGAACTATGGCTACACCTTC
>TRBJ2-3|TRBD2|TRBV7-8|.
CASKLAGGLQTDTQYF
TGTGCCAGCAAACTAGCGGGGGGTCTCCAAACAGATACGCAGTATTTT
>TRBJ1-1|.|TRBV4-1|.
CASSQGGGRNTEAFF
TGCGCCAGCAGCCAAGGGGGAGGGAGGAACACTGAAGCTTTCTTT
>TRBJ1-2|.|TRBV29-1|.
CSVDPGNYGYTF
TGCAGCGTTGATCCGGGAAACTATGGCTACACCTTC
>TRBJ2-6|.|TRBV2|.
CASSMDSYFSGANVLTF
TGTGCCAGCAGTATGGACAGCTACTTCTCTGGGGCCAACGTCCTGACTTTC
>TRBJ2-7|.|TRBV5-1|.
CASSFLDEQYF
TGCGCCAGCAGCTTCCTCGACGAGCAGTACTTC
>TRBJ2-1|.|TRBV2|once
CASTGNGFNEQFF
TGTGCCAGCACAGGTAACGGATTCAATGAGCAGTTCTTC
>TRBJ2-7|.|TRBV7-9|.
CASSLAVVAGYEQYF
TGTGCCAGCAGCTTAGCCGTAGTAGCCGGCTACGAGCAGTACTTC
>TRBJ2-1|TRBD2|TRBV5-1|.
CASSSGTSGNEQFF
TGCGCCAGCAGCTCCGGGACTAGCGGGAATGAGCAGTTCTTC
>TRBJ2-7|TRBD1|TRBV6-5|once
CASSLGQGSEQYF
TGTGCCAGCAGCTTGGGACAGGGGTCCGAGCAGTACTTC
>TRBJ2-7|TRBD2|TRBV27|once
CASSPLGGKREQYF
TGTGCCAGCAGTCCTCTCGGGGGGAAACGCGAGCAGTACTTC
>TRBJ2-7|TRBD2|TRBV18|.
CASSPPTGRAGF
TGTGCCAGCTCACCTCCGACCGGGAGGGCCGGGTTC
>TRBJ2-4|.|TRBV5-4|.
CASSSPPGNIQYF
TGTGCCAGCAGCTCTCCGCCGGGGAACATTCAGTACTTC
>TRBJ1-3|.|TRBV19|.
CASSIGRGAYGNTIYF
TGTGCCAGTAGTATAGGGCGGGGGGCATATGGAAACACCATATATTTT
>TRBJ2-7|.|TRBV2|.
CASSPLPWSTDSYEQYF
TGTGCCAGCAGCCCCCTACCGTGGAGTACTGACTCCTACGAGCAGTACTTC
>TRBJ1-4|.|TRBV6-5|.
CASSSTPQQLNEKLFF
TGTGCCAGCAGTTCAACGCCCCAACAACTAAATGAAAAACTGTTTTTT
>TRBJ1-1|TRBD1|TRBV2|.
CASSVQGVNTEAFF
TGTGCCAGCAGTGTACAGGGGGTGAACACTGAAGCTTTCTTT
>TRBJ1-1|TRBD1|TRBV19|few
CASSIGTGLNTEAFF
TGTGCCAGTAGTATCGGGACAGGCCTGAACACTGAAGCTTTCTTT
>TRBJ1-1|.|TRBV7-3|.
CASSPWGFMNTEAFF
TGTGCCAGCAGCCCCTGGGGCTTCATGAACACTGAAGCTTTCTTT
>TRBJ1-2|.|TRBV7-9|.
CASSFGLNSGYTF
TGTGCCAGCAGCTTTGGATTAAACAGTGGCTACACCTTC
>TRBJ1-2|.|TRBV7-2|.
CASSPRPGAYGYTF
TGTGCCAGCAGCCCCCGGCCTGGAGCCTATGGCTACACCTTC
>TRBJ1-2|.|TRBV30|.
CAWSVQINYGYTF
TGTGCCTGGAGTGTACAGATTAACTATGGCTACACCTTC
>TRBJ1-2|TRBD1|TRBV7-3|.
CASSLAGTGYGYTF
TGTGCCAGCAGCTTGGCCGGGACAGGGTACGGCTACACCTTC
>TRBJ2-5|TRBD1|TRBV19|.
CASSMVGQGGRTQYF
TGTGCCAGTAGTATGGTAGGACAGGGGGGAAGGACCCAGTACTTC
>TRBJ2-1|TRBD2|TRBV7-9|.
CASSRRLAGGLNNEQFF
TGTGCCAGCAGTCGACGACTAGCGGGGGGCCTAAACAATGAGCAGTTCTTC
>TRBJ1-5|.|TRBV7-2|once
CASSLGRGWGNQPQHF
TGTGCCAGCAGCTTAGGCAGGGGTTGGGGCAATCAGCCCCAGCATTTT